The clone carrying this TCR beta chain was detected only a few times. The data are from a study of beta chain features in type 1 diabetes. Across the whole study: Across the samples, 90 million to 120 million sorted cells were examined in total.

As every portion of the isolated RNA was reverse transcribed, the sequencing read expressed TCRB transcripts. Data came from immunoSEQ multiplex PCR; TCRdb stores just in-frame clones and leaves some out. The sample includes just over 450,000 clones, approximately 30% of them seen just once. The ends were cut back, 1 base at V and 0 bases at J, with 9 bases in the middle. Germline CDR1 is SEHNR and CDR2 is FQNEAQ (reference sequence). The CDR3 length is 16 residues. Sequencing used naive CD4+ T cells from blood. The V and J genes are TRBV7-9 and TRBJ2-2, with unresolved D. This sequence originates from a man younger than 30 in good health. The CDR3 DNA follows: TGTGCCAGCAGCTTAGGAGGTGGTTCGAACACCGGGGAGCTGTTTTTT. Residues: CASSLGGGSNTGELFF.